One sample yielded the 17 T cell receptor beta chains listed below, sequenced in a study of T cell repertoires in cytomegalovirus infection. Their antigen targets remain unknown. TCRdb used MiXCR to reprocess the reads, holding one entry per CDR3 protein. The table lists around 900,000 distinct CDR3 sequences, about a third of them singletons, with 13% in the top ten. Specimen: cultured CD8+ T cells from PBMCs, collected from culture after CMV antigen stimulation. The receptors originated from a human donor in good health (CMV status not recorded). Some clones in this sample may be carry-over from other donors' samples.

This clonotype turned up a few times. This sequence joins TRBV12-5 and TRBJ2-2; the match to TRBD2 covers 8 bases. J lost 4 bases, V lost 9 bases, and 13 bases had no gene match. The germline CDR1 and CDR2 sequences are LGHNT and FRNRAP. This CDR3 region has 16 residues. The CDR3 reads CASRGSGDLGTGELFF. The CDR3, as DNA: TGTGCTAGCCGTGGTAGCGGGGACCTGGGCACCGGGGAGCTGTTTTTT.

This clonotype was recorded at least ten times. The chain couples TRBV7-6 to TRBJ2-1, with 11 bases fitting TRBD2. The germline V gene encodes CDR1 SGHVS and CDR2 FNYEAQ. Losses at the gene ends were 7 bases for V and 5 bases for J; bases not matched to a gene: 10. There are 16 residues in the CDR3. The CDR3 protein is CASNLFSGGADNEQFF. The DNA of the CDR3 is TGTGCCAGCAACCTATTTAGCGGGGGGGCCGACAATGAGCAGTTCTTC.

This clonotype was recorded only once. This chain uses TRBV19 with TRBJ1-1; 7 bases line up with TRBD1. V lost 6 bases, J lost 5 bases, and 12 bases stayed unmatched. CDR3 length: 15 residues. CDR1 and CDR2 (germline): LNHDA, SQIVND (reference sequence). CDR3 in DNA: TGTGCCAGTAGCTTCGGGACAGAAGATAGGACTGAAGCTTTCTTT. This sequence encodes CASSFGTEDRTEAFF.

The V call is TRBV5-8, the J call TRBJ2-7; D is unclear. This CDR3 region has 14 residues. V was shortened by 4 bases and J by 1 base, with 12 bases between the two germline ends. The germline V gene has CDR1 SGHTS and CDR2 YDEGEE. CDR3 residues: CASSPYGNSYEQYF. The DNA for the CDR3 is TGTGCCAGCAGCCCTTACGGTAATTCCTACGAGCAGTACTTC.

The chain has TRBV27 and TRBJ1-1, with D unresolved. The germline CDR1 and CDR2 sequences are MNHEY and SMNVEV (reference sequence). Trimming removed 4 bases at V and 1 base at J, with 10 bases between. The CDR3 spans 14 residues. The CDR3: CASSSFGQNTEAFF. CDR3 sequence (DNA): TGTGCCAGCAGTTCTTTCGGGCAGAACACTGAAGCTTTCTTT.

The V gene is TRBV27, the J gene TRBJ1-5; D gene unclear. This CDR3 has 13 residues. Germline CDR1 and CDR2: MNHEY and SMNVEV (reference sequence). V lost 3 bases to trimming and J lost 3 bases, with 6 bases between them. CDR3 DNA: TGTGCCAGCAGTTTTAGGGACAATCAGCCCCAGCATTTT. Translated, it gives CASSFRDNQPQHF.

The chain employs TRBV29-1 and TRBJ2-1; TRBD2 matches 8 bases. The J segment lost 9 bases and the V segment lost 4 bases, leaving 14 bases of the junction unmatched. The CDR3 is made up of 15 amino acids. Germline-derived CDR1 and CDR2 are SQVTM and ANQGSEA. DNA for the CDR3: TGCAGCGTTGGTTCCGGGCGGGGGGCCGCGGGTGAGCAGTTCTTC. Translating it yields CSVGSGRGAAGEQFF.

This clonotype was recorded a few times. The chain couples TRBV27 to TRBJ2-1; 8 nucleotides line up with TRBD1. The trim removed 3 bases at V and 5 bases at J, leaving 6 bases unmatched. Germline-derived CDR1 and CDR2 are MNHEY and SMNVEV (reference sequence). The CDR3 has 15 amino acids. The CDR3: CASSFWTGRDNEQFF. Here the CDR3 DNA reads TGTGCCAGCAGTTTCTGGACAGGGAGAGACAATGAGCAGTTCTTC.

The chain carries TRBV5-1 and TRBJ1-1; tentatively, D is TRBD1 (5 bases). Germline V gene lookup returns CDR1 SGHRS and CDR2 YFSETQ. The germline V and J ends were trimmed by 4 bases and 1 base, with 17 bases remaining between them. The CDR3 sequence is 16 residues long. As DNA, the CDR3 is TGCGCCAGCAGCAAATTCTCAGGGTTAGGGAACACTGAAGCTTTCTTT. Protein sequence: CASSKFSGLGNTEAFF.

The chain carries TRBV6-1 and TRBJ2-5; D may be TRBD1 (5 bases). Germline V CDR1 and CDR2: MNHNS, SASEGT. The CDR3 is 18 amino acids. V lost 5 bases and J lost 2, with 24 bases in between. The CDR3 bases are TGTGCCAGCAGTACCAGGGCAACTGTGGAACCTTCACAAGAGACCCAGTACTTC. Translated: CASSTRATVEPSQETQYF.

There are a few counts of this clonotype. The V gene is TRBV7-9, the J gene TRBJ2-1; D gene unclear. Germline loops: CDR1 SEHNR, CDR2 FQNEAQ (reference sequence). The V gene lost 0 bases and the J gene lost 9 bases, with 6 bases spanning the gap. This CDR3 spans 12 amino acids. Here the CDR3 reads CASSLAVGEQFF. The CDR3 DNA is TGTGCCAGCAGCTTAGCGGTTGGTGAGCAGTTCTTC.

The genes are TRBV27 and TRBJ1-6; D gene uncertain. The ends were cut back, 5 bases at V and 3 bases at J, with 11 bases in the middle. CDR1 and CDR2 from the germline V gene are MNHEY and SMNVEV (reference sequence). This CDR3 has 15 residues. Written as DNA, the CDR3 is TGTGCCAGCAGTCACCCTCGGAACTATAATTCACCCCTCCACTTT. Translated: CASSHPRNYNSPLHF.

This clonotype was seen a handful of times. V and J are TRBV2 and TRBJ2-3, with TRBD2 matching 7 bases. V was clipped by 8 bases and J by 2 bases; unmatched bases: 7. Germline V gene data show CDR1 as SNHLY and CDR2 as FYNNEI. This CDR3 has 14 amino acids. The CDR3 DNA reads TGTGCCAGCCCGGGGGGACCATTCACAGATACGCAGTATTTT. Translation gives CASPGGPFTDTQYF.

This clonotype was counted between two and nine times. V gene TRBV25-1 combines with J gene TRBJ1-5; a possible D gene is TRBD1 (6 bases). The V gene lost 4 bases and the J gene lost 5 bases, with 9 bases spanning the gap. Germline CDR1 is MGHDK and CDR2 is SYGVNS. This CDR3 spans 13 amino acids. The CDR3 sequence is CASSGYRDQPQHF. As DNA, the CDR3 is TGTGCCAGCAGTGGGTACAGGGATCAGCCCCAGCATTTT.

The chain couples TRBV4-3 to TRBJ2-7, with a possible D match to TRBD1 (5 bases). V was shortened by 0 bases and J by 6 bases, with 9 bases between the two germline ends. This CDR3 has 13 amino acids. Germline CDR1 reads LGHNA; CDR2 reads YSLEER. The CDR3, as DNA: TGCGCCAGCAGCCAAGATCGGCAGGGCGAGCAGTACGTC. As protein: CASSQDRQGEQYV.

This clonotype came up a few times. The gene calls are TRBV5-5 and TRBJ2-7; 7 positions agree with TRBD1. CDR3 length equals 16 residues. Per germline, CDR1 SGHKS and CDR2 YYEKEE (reference sequence). Trimming at V came to 1 base and at J to 5 bases, leaving 12 bases not matched to a gene. The CDR3 sequence: CASSLYPRQGLDEQYV. CDR3 sequence (DNA): TGTGCCAGCAGCTTGTATCCGAGACAGGGATTGGACGAGCAGTACGTC.

This chain connects TRBV27 to TRBJ1-1; D unclear. CDR1 MNHEY and CDR2 SMNVEV come from the germline V gene (reference sequence). Trimming pared 0 bases from V and 8 bases from J, leaving 10 bases between. The CDR3 is made up of 13 amino acids. CDR3 bases: TGTGCCAGCAGTTTATCGCCCGTGAGGGAAGCTTTCTTT. Its protein product is CASSLSPVREAFF.